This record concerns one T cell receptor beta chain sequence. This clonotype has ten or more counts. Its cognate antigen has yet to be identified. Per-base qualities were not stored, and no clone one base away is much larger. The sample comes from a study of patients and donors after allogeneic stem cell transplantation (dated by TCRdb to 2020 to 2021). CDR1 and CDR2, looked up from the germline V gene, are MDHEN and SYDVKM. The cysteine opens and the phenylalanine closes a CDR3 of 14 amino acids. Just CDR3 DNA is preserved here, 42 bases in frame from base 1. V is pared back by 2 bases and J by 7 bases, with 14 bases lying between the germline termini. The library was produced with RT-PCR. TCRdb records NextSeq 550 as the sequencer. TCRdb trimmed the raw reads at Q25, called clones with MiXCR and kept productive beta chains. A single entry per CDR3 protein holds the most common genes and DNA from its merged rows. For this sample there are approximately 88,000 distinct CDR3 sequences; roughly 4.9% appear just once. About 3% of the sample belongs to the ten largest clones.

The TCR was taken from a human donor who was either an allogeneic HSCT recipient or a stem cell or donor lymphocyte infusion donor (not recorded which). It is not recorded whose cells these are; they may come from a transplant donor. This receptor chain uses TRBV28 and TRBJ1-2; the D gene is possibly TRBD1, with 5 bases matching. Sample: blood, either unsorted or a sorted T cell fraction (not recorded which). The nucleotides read TGTGCCAGCAGTTTAGGGCAGGGATTTGGTGGCTACACCTTC. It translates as CASSLGQGFGGYTF.